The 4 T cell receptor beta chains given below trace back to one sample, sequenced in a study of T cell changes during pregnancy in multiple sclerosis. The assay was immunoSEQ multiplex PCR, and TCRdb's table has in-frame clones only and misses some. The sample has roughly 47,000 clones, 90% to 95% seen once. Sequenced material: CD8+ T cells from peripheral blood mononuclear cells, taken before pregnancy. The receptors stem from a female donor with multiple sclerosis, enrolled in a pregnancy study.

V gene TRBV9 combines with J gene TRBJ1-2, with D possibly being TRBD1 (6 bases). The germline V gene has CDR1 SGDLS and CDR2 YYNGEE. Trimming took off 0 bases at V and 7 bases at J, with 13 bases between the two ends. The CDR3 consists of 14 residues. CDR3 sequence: CASSVAEDSIGYTF. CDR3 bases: TGTGCCAGCAGCGTAGCGGAGGACAGTATTGGCTACACCTTC. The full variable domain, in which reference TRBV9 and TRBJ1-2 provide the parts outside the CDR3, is DSGVTQTPKHLITATGQRVTLRCSPRSGDLSVYWYQQSLDQGLQFLIQYYNGEERAKGNILERFSAQQFPDLHSELNLSSLELGDSALYFCASSVAEDSIGYTFGSGTRLTVV.

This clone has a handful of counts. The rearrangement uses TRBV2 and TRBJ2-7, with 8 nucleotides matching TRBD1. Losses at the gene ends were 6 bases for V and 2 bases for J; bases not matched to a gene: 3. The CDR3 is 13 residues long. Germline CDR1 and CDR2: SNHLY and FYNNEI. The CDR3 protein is CASRLTGAYEQYF. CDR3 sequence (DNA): TGTGCCAGCAGGCTGACAGGGGCCTACGAGCAGTACTTC. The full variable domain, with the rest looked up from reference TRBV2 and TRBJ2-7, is EPEVTQTPSHQVTQMGQEVILRCVPISNHLYFYWYRQILGQKVEFLVSFYNNEISEKSEIFDDQFSVERPDGSNFTLKIRSTKLEDSAMYFCASRLTGAYEQYFGPGTRLTVT.

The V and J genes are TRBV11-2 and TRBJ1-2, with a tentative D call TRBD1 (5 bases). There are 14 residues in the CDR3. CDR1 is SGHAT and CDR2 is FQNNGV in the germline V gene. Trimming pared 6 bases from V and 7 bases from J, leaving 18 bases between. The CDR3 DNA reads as TGTGCCAGCAGGGTGAATCCGGGTCAGGGTGGCTACACCTTC. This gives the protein CASRVNPGQGGYTF.

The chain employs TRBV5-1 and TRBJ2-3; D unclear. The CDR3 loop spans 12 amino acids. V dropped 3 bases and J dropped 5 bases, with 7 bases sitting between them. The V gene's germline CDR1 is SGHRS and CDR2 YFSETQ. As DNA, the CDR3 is TGCGCCAGCAGCTACTCCGGAGATACGCAGTATTTT. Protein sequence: CASSYSGDTQYF.